This TCR beta chain was profiled in a study of Graves' ophthalmopathy and Graves' hyperthyroidism. Study overall: Sampling took place at initial diagnosis, with peripheral blood obtained before any treatment.

RNA served as the template for amplifying TCR beta CDR3 regions. HTBI primers served in a first-round RT-PCR, which a second-round multiplex PCR followed. MiXCR was run by TCRdb on the multiplex PCR reads, yielding one entry per CDR3 protein. The top ten clones hold around 5.8% of a sample with under 200,000 distinct CDR3 sequences, over 35% of them seen once. Ineligible for inclusion were patients with other autoimmune diseases, uncontrolled infections, pregnancy or lactation. Overall study results and limits: Classification of ophthalmopathy versus stable hyperthyroidism by a 13-signature model yielded around 88% sensitivity and roughly 80% specificity.

Trimming cost V 4 bases and J 5 bases; bases outside gene matches: 13. The germline gives CDR1 SGHRS, CDR2 YFSETQ. This CDR3 has 16 amino acids. This clonotype was picked up many times. What it binds is unknown. The chain recombines TRBV5-1 with TRBJ1-2, with 8 bases identical to TRBD1. The source is a woman aged 40 to 49 with Graves' ophthalmopathy. The source material was peripheral blood. The CDR3 DNA reads TGCGCCAGCAGCCGAAGACTGGGACAGGATTTTTATGGCTACACCTTC. Protein sequence: CASSRRLGQDFYGYTF.